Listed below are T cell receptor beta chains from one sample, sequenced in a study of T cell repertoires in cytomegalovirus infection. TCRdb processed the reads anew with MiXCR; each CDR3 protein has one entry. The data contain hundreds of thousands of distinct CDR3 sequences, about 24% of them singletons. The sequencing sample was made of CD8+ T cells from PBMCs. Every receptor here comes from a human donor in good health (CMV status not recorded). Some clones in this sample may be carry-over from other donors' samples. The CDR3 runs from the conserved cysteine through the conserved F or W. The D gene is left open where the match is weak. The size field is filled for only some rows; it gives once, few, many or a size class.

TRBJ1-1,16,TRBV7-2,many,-,CASSLGTTGLPTEAFF,TGTGCCAGCAGCTTAGGGACGACGGGCCTCCCAACTGAAGCTTTCTTT
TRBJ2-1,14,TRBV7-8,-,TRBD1,CASSSGQSYNEQFF,TGTGCCAGCAGCTCGGGACAGTCCTACAATGAGCAGTTCTTC
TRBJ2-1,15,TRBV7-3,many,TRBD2,CASSSTSGGANEQFF,TGTGCCAGCAGCTCGACTAGCGGGGGGGCAAATGAGCAGTTCTTC
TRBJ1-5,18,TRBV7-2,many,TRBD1,CASSMARDREGRNQPQHF,TGTGCCAGCAGCATGGCCCGGGACAGGGAAGGACGCAATCAGCCCCAGCATTTT
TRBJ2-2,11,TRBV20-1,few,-,CSAEYPGELFF,TGCAGTGCCGAATATCCCGGGGAGCTGTTTTTT
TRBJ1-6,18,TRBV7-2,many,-,CASSLKALRVAGNSPLHF,TGTGCCAGCAGCTTAAAAGCCCTTAGGGTGGCAGGGAATTCACCCCTCCACTTT
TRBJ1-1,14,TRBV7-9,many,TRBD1,CASSLGQGGAEAFF,TGTGCCAGCAGCTTAGGGCAGGGGGGCGCTGAAGCTTTCTTT
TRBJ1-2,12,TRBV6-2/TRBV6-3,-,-,CASSPGVYGYTF,TGTGCCAGCAGTCCGGGGGTCTATGGCTACACCTTC
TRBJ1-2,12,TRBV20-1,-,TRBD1,CSARRDRGGYTF,TGCAGTGCCCGTCGGGACAGGGGTGGCTACACCTTC
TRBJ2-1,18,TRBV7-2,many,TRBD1,CASSSLNGQGRSRNEQFF,TGTGCCAGCAGCTCCTTGAACGGACAGGGTCGATCACGGAATGAGCAGTTCTTC
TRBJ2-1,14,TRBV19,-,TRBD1,CASIPTDRSVEQFF,TGTGCCAGTATTCCTACGGACAGGTCGGTAGAGCAGTTCTTC
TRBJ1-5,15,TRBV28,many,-,CASSLLPGEDQPQHF,TGTGCCAGCAGTCTTCTCCCAGGGGAGGATCAGCCCCAGCATTTT
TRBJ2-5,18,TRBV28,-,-,CASSLGSVGSRFQETQYF,TGTGCCAGCAGTTTAGGGTCAGTGGGCAGTAGGTTCCAAGAGACCCAGTACTTC
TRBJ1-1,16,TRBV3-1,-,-,CASSQDFRAPPREAFF,TGTGCCAGCAGCCAGGATTTCCGGGCGCCGCCCCGGGAAGCTTTCTTT
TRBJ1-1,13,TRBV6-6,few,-,CASSYPGMPEAFF,TGTGCCAGCAGTTACCCCGGGATGCCTGAAGCTTTCTTT
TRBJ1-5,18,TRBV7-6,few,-,CASSGGPEELYSNQPQHF,TGTGCCAGCAGCGGGGGGCCCGAGGAGCTTTATAGCAATCAGCCCCAGCATTTT
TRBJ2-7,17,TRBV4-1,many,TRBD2,CASSQPASGGPPYEQYF,TGCGCCAGCAGCCAACCGGCTAGCGGGGGGCCGCCCTACGAGCAGTACTTC
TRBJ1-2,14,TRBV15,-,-,CATSPPGRGYGYTF,TGTGCCACCAGCCCGCCGGGACGGGGCTATGGCTACACCTTC
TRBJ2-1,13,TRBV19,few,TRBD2,CASGGGGGNEQFF,TGTGCCAGCGGAGGCGGGGGAGGCAATGAGCAGTTCTTC
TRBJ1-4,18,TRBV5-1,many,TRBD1,CASSSSPGQGATNEKLFF,TGCGCCAGCAGCTCATCCCCGGGACAGGGGGCAACTAATGAAAAACTGTTTTTT
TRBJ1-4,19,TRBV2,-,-,CASLPSPGGDPSNNEKLFF,TGTGCCAGCCTACCCTCACCCGGGGGAGATCCTTCTAATAATGAAAAACTGTTTTTT
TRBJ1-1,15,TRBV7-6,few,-,CASSPPLGENTEAFF,TGTGCCAGCAGCCCACCCTTGGGGGAAAACACTGAAGCTTTCTTT
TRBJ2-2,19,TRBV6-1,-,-,CASSEVVGVLSANTGELFF,TGTGCCAGCAGTGAAGTGGTCGGAGTCCTTTCCGCGAACACCGGGGAGCTGTTTTTT
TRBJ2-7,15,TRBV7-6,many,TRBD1,CASSPRDSHNYEQYF,TGTGCCAGCAGCCCCAGGGACAGTCACAACTACGAGCAGTACTTC
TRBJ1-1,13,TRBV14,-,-,CASSQGQGPEAFF,TGTGCCAGCAGCCAAGGCCAAGGACCTGAAGCTTTCTTT
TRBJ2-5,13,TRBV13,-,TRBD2,CASSRGDQETQYF,TGTGCCAGCAGCCGGGGGGACCAAGAGACCCAGTACTTC
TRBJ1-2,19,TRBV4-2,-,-,CASSQELSLRGRLNYGYTF,TGTGCCAGCAGCCAAGAATTGAGCTTACGGGGGCGCTTGAACTATGGCTACACCTTC
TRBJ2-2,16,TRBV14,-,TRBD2,CASSLVLSGGTGELFF,TGTGCCAGCAGCCTGGTTCTTAGCGGGGGCACCGGGGAGCTGTTTTTT
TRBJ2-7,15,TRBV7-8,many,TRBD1,CASSDTEPATGVRDF,TGTGCCAGCAGCGACACAGAGCCCGCGACAGGGGTTAGGGACTTC
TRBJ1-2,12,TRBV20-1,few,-,CSANTAQGGYTF,TGCAGTGCCAATACAGCCCAGGGAGGCTACACCTTC
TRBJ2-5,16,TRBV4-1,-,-,CASSQEVLGVQETQYF,TGCGCCAGCAGCCAAGAAGTATTAGGGGTACAAGAGACCCAGTACTTC
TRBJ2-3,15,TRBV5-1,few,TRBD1,CASSLPGTGTDTQYF,TGCGCCAGCAGCTTGCCGGGGACAGGAACAGATACGCAGTATTTT
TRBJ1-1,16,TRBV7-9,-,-,CASSSPRPGLIGEAFF,TGTGCCAGCAGCTCCCCGAGGCCCGGCCTGATCGGTGAAGCTTTCTTT